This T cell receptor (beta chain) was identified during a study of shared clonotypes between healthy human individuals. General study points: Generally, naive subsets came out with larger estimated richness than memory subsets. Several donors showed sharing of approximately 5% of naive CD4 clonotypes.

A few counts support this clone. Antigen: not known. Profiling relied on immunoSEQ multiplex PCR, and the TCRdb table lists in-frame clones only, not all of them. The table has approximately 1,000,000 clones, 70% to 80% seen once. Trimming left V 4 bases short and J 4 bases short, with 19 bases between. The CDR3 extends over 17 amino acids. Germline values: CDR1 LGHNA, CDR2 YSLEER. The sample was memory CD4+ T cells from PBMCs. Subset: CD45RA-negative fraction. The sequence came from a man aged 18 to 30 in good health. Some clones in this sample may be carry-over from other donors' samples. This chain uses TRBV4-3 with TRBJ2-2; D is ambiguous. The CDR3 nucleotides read TGCGCCAGCAGCCTCACCATCGGCGACTCCTTCACCGGGGAGCTGTTTTTT. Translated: CASSLTIGDSFTGELFF.